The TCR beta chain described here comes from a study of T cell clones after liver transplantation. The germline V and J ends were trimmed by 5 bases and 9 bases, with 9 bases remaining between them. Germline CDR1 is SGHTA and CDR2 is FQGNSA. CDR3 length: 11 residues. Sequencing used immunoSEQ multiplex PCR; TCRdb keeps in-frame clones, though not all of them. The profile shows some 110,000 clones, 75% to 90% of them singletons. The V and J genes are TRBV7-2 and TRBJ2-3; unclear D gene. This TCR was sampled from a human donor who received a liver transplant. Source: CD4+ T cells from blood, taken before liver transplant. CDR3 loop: CASSPDRTQYF. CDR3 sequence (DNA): TGTGCCAGCAGCCCCGATCGAACGCAGTATTTT. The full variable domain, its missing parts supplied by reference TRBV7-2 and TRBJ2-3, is GAGVSQSPSNKVTEKGKDVELRCDPISGHTALYWYRQSLGQGLEFLIYFQGNSAPDKSGLPSDRFSAERTGGSVSTLTIQRTQQEDSAVYLCASSPDRTQYFGPGTRLTVL.